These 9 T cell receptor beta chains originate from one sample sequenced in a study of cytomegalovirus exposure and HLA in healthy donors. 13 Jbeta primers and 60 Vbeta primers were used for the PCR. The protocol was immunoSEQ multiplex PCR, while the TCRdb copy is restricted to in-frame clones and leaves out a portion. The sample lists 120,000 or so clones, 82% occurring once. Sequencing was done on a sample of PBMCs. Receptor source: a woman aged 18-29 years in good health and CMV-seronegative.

The DNA of the CDR3 is TGCGCCAGCAGCTTGTTTTATGGGACTAGCAGCACAGATACGCAGTATTTT. It translates to CASSLFYGTSSTDTQYF. V usage is TRBV5-1 and J usage is TRBJ2-3, with 9 bases aligning to TRBD2. Germline lookup yields CDR1 SGHRS and CDR2 YFSETQ. V shed 1 base, J shed 0 bases, and the junction held 6 bases outside the gene matches. CDR3 size: 17 residues.

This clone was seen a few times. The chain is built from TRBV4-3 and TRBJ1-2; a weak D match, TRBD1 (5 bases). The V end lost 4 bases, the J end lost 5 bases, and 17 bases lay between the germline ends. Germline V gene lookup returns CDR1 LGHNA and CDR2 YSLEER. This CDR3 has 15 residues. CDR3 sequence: CASSPLTGERYGYTF. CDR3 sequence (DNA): TGCGCCAGCAGCCCCCTAACGGGGGAGAGGTATGGCTACACCTTC.

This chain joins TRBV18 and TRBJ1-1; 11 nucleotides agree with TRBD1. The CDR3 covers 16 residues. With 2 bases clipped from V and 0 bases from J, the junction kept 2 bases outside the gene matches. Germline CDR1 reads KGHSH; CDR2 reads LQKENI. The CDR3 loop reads CASSPGQGAMNTEAFF. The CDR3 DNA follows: TGTGCCAGCTCACCAGGACAGGGGGCTATGAACACTGAAGCTTTCTTT.

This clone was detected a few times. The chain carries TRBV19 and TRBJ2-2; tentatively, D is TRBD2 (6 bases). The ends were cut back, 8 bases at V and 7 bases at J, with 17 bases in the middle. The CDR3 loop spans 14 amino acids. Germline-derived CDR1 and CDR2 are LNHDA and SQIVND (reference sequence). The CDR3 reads CASYWGGKVGELFF. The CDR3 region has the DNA TGTGCCAGTTATTGGGGCGGGAAGGTCGGGGAGCTGTTTTTT.

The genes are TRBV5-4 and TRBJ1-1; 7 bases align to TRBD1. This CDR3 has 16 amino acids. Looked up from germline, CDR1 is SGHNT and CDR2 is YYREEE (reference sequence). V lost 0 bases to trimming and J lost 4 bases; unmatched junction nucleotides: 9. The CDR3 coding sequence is TGTGCCAGCAGCTTGGCCCAAACGAGGGGGCTCACTGAAGCTTTCTTT. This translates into CASSLAQTRGLTEAFF.

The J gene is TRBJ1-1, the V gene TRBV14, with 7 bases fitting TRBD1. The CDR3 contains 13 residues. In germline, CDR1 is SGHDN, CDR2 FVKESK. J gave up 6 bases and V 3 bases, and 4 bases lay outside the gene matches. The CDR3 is CASSQSGQAEAFF. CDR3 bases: TGTGCCAGCAGCCAGTCAGGACAGGCTGAAGCTTTCTTT.

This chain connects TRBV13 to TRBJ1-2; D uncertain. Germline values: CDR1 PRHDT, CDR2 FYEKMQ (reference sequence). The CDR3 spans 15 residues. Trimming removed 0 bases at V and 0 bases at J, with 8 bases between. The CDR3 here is CASSLGISTNYGYTF. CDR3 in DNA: TGTGCCAGCAGCTTAGGTATCAGTACTAACTATGGCTACACCTTC.

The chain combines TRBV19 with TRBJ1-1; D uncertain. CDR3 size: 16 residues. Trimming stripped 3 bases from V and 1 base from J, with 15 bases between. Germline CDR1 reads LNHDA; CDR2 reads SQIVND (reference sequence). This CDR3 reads CASSIRPPTGNTEAFF. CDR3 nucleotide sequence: TGTGCCAGTAGTATCCGACCCCCGACGGGGAACACTGAAGCTTTCTTT.

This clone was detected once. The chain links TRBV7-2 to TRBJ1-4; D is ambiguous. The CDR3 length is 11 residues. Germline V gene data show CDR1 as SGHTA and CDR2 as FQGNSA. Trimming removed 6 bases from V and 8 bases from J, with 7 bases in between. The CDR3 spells CASRGEEKLFF. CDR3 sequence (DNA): TGTGCCAGCAGGGGCGAGGAAAAACTGTTTTTT.